The 24 T cell receptor beta chains presented below share a single source sample, sequenced in a study of cytomegalovirus exposure and HLA in healthy donors. Primers included in the PCR were 60 Vbeta and 13 Jbeta primers. Method: immunoSEQ multiplex PCR; TCRdb's copy keeps in-frame clones and lacks some. This table holds about 140,000 clones, about 75% found once. Material for sequencing was PBMCs. Every receptor here comes from a man aged 35 to 55 in good health and CMV-seronegative.

V and J are TRBV5-1 and TRBJ1-1; 9 bases fit TRBD1. The CDR3 contains 14 residues. CDR1 SGHRS and CDR2 YFSETQ come from the germline V gene. V lost 4 bases, J lost 4 bases, and 5 bases stayed unmatched. CDR3 loop: CASSHGDRATEAFF. As DNA, the CDR3 is TGCGCCAGCAGCCACGGGGACAGGGCCACTGAAGCTTTCTTT.

The chain couples TRBV7-2 to TRBJ2-2; 12 positions agree with TRBD2. The V gene end was trimmed by 2 bases and the J gene end by 6 bases; junction bases not matched to a gene: 7. Germline V gives CDR1 SGHTA, CDR2 FQGNSA. CDR3 size: 17 residues. DNA of the CDR3: TGTGCCAGCAGCTTACTAGCGGGGGGGCGTTTTTCCGGGGAGCTGTTTTTT. This sequence encodes CASSLLAGGRFSGELFF.

This clone was recorded a few times. The chain employs TRBV4-3 and TRBJ2-3; TRBD1 matches 10 bases. The CDR3 covers 16 residues. V lost 4 bases and J lost 5; bases outside the gene matches: 9. The V gene's germline CDR1 is LGHNA and CDR2 YSLEER. The CDR3 nucleotides read TGCGCCAGCAGCCGGGGGACAGGGGTAATTCTAGATACGCAGTATTTT. Its protein product is CASSRGTGVILDTQYF.

This clone has only a few counts. Other DNA variants within this sample encode the same CDR3. V is TRBV5-4 and J is TRBJ1-2; D uncertain. Germline assignment: CDR1 SGHNT and CDR2 YYREEE (reference sequence). The CDR3 is 13 amino acids. Trimming left V 0 bases short and J 5 bases short, with 8 bases between. The CDR3 nucleotides read TGTGCCAGCAGCTTGGGAGGAGGATATGGCTACACCTTC. It yields the protein CASSLGGGYGYTF.

This chain connects TRBV6-6 to TRBJ1-4; D might be TRBD1 (6 bases). The CDR3 totals 14 residues. The V end was cut by 10 bases, the J end by 5 bases, with 17 bases between. Germline V CDR1 and CDR2: MNHNY, SVGAGI (reference sequence). CDR3 sequence: CAIRKDSTNEKLFF. Written as DNA, the CDR3 is TGTGCCATACGAAAGGACAGTACAAATGAAAAACTGTTTTTT.

The genes are TRBV9 and TRBJ2-1, with 7 bases aligning to TRBD1. CDR3 length: 13 residues. V was pared by 3 bases and J by 7 bases, with 4 bases of the junction left unmatched. In germline, CDR1 is SGDLS, CDR2 YYNGEE. CDR3 residues: CASSAGGRNEQFF. The CDR3 DNA is TGTGCCAGCAGCGCAGGGGGAAGGAATGAGCAGTTCTTC.

The J gene is TRBJ1-3, the V gene TRBV18; 7 positions agree with TRBD1. The CDR3 contains 17 residues. Germline values: CDR1 KGHSH, CDR2 LQKENI. The J segment lost 1 base and the V segment lost 0 bases, leaving 6 bases of the junction unmatched. The CDR3 reads CASSPPVRGLSGNTIYF. Written as DNA, the CDR3 is TGTGCCAGCTCACCACCGGTTAGGGGGCTTTCTGGAAACACCATATATTTT.

This clone was seen only a few times. The chain is built from TRBV19 and TRBJ2-4, with 11 positions matching TRBD2. Germline CDR1 LNHDA, CDR2 SQIVND (reference sequence). CDR3 size: 14 residues. V was clipped by 3 bases and J by 5 bases; unmatched bases: 0. In DNA, the CDR3 is TGTGCCAGTAGTATGGGACTAGCGGAAAACATTCAGTACTTC. This sequence encodes CASSMGLAENIQYF.

The genes are TRBV5-4 and TRBJ2-1; TRBD2 aligns across 8 bases. Germline CDR1 is SGHNT and CDR2 is YYREEE (reference sequence). V lost 1 base and J lost 3; bases outside the gene matches: 3. This CDR3 region has 15 residues. CDR3 protein: CASSLFSGVYNEQFF. In DNA, the CDR3 is TGTGCCAGCAGCTTGTTTAGCGGGGTCTACAATGAGCAGTTCTTC.

This clone was counted a few times. V is TRBV6-4 and J is TRBJ2-3; D is perhaps TRBD1 (6 bases). V was pared by 3 bases and J by 3 bases, with 13 bases between. Per germline, CDR1 MRHNA and CDR2 SNTAGT. The CDR3 sequence is 15 residues long. In DNA form, the CDR3 reads TGTGCCAGCAGTGAAACAGGGAGTCTGACAGATACGCAGTATTTT. Translated, it gives CASSETGSLTDTQYF.

The chain couples TRBV7-8 to TRBJ2-5; no definite D call. V was trimmed by 5 bases and J by 1 base, leaving 11 bases between them. The V gene's germline CDR1 is SGHVS and CDR2 FQNEAQ. The CDR3 has 14 amino acids. CDR3 coding DNA: TGTGCCAGCAGCCCGCGGAGAAGCCAAGAGACCCAGTACTTC. The encoded protein is CASSPRRSQETQYF. Filled out from reference TRBV7-8 and TRBJ2-5, the complete variable domain reads GAGVSQSPRYKVAKRGQDVALRCDPISGHVSLFWYQQALGQGPEFLTYFQNEAQLDKSGLPSDRFFAERPEGSVSTLKIQRTQQEDSAVYLCASSPRRSQETQYFGPGTRLLVL.

The chain is built from TRBV9 and TRBJ2-5, with D perhaps TRBD2 (5 bases). The CDR3 is made up of 13 amino acids. Trimming took off 2 bases at V and 3 bases at J, with 8 bases between the two ends. Looked up from germline, CDR1 is SGDLS and CDR2 is YYNGEE. The CDR3: CASSVGGKETQYF. CDR3 bases: TGTGCCAGCAGCGTCGGAGGAAAAGAGACCCAGTACTTC. Supplemented by reference TRBV9 and TRBJ2-5, the full variable domain reads DSGVTQTPKHLITATGQRVTLRCSPRSGDLSVYWYQQSLDQGLQFLIQYYNGEERAKGNILERFSAQQFPDLHSELNLSSLELGDSALYFCASSVGGKETQYFGPGTRLLVL.

This clone was found a few times. V is TRBV5-4 and J is TRBJ1-2; 8 bases align to TRBD1. The CDR3 contains 15 residues. Trimming at V came to 4 bases and at J to 3 bases, leaving 8 bases not matched to a gene. In germline, CDR1 is SGHNT, CDR2 YYREEE (reference sequence). The DNA for the CDR3 is TGTGCCAGCAGCCCAGGACAGGGCGGGCACTATGGCTACACCTTC. It codes for CASSPGQGGHYGYTF.

The chain links TRBV19 to TRBJ2-1; D unresolved. The V gene lost 1 base and the J gene lost 6 bases, with 7 bases spanning the gap. CDR1 is LNHDA and CDR2 is SQIVND in the germline V gene (reference sequence). The CDR3 totals 13 residues. The CDR3 loop is CASSIVTSNEQFF. The DNA for the CDR3 is TGTGCCAGTAGTATAGTTACAAGCAATGAGCAGTTCTTC.

The chain has TRBV2 and TRBJ1-2; the match to TRBD1 covers 9 bases. The CDR3 covers 12 residues. Losses at the gene ends were 6 bases for V and 5 bases for J; bases not matched to a gene: 1. From germline, CDR1 is SNHLY and CDR2 FYNNEI. DNA of the CDR3: TGTGCCAGCAGGGACAGGGGTTATGGCTACACCTTC. This translates into CASRDRGYGYTF.

The genes are TRBV5-6 and TRBJ1-2, with D hard to call. Germline lookup yields CDR1 SGHDT and CDR2 YYEEEE. This CDR3 region has 17 residues. The V gene lost 4 bases and the J gene lost 3 bases, with 22 bases spanning the gap. The chain's CDR3 is CASSPIRPGGVDYGYTF. For the CDR3, the DNA is TGTGCCAGCAGCCCGATACGGCCGGGCGGGGTTGACTATGGCTACACCTTC.

This chain links TRBV15 with TRBJ1-6; 7 positions match TRBD1. The length of the CDR3 is 16 residues. Unmatched junction bases numbered 7, after V lost 2 bases and J lost 6 bases. CDR1 LNHNV and CDR2 YYDKDF come from the germline V gene (reference sequence). Written as DNA, the CDR3 is TGTGCCACCAGCAGACGACAGGGTTCTTTTAATTCACCCCTCCACTTT. Its protein is CATSRRQGSFNSPLHF.

The chain recombines TRBV7-6 with TRBJ1-4; perhaps TRBD1 as D (6 bases). Trimming cost V 1 base and J 4 bases, with 13 bases left between them. CDR1 is SGHVS and CDR2 is FNYEAQ in the germline V gene. CDR3 length: 16 amino acids. CDR3 sequence reads: CASSLGYTGINEKLFF. In DNA form, the CDR3 reads TGTGCCAGCAGCTTAGGGTATACAGGGATTAATGAAAAACTGTTTTTT.

This rearrangement joins TRBV11-2 to TRBJ2-5; D unresolved. From germline, CDR1 is SGHAT and CDR2 FQNNGV. V lost 0 bases, J lost 0 bases, and 17 bases lay in between. The CDR3 is 18 amino acids. As DNA, the CDR3 is TGTGCCAGCAGCTTAGATATGGCCTCTCAGGCGTACCAAGAGACCCAGTACTTC. Translating it yields CASSLDMASQAYQETQYF.

The chain uses TRBV5-1 and TRBJ2-6; 8 positions agree with TRBD1. Germline CDR1 SGHRS, CDR2 YFSETQ. V lost 5 bases to trimming and J lost 8 bases; unmatched junction nucleotides: 6. The CDR3 has 14 residues. The CDR3 DNA follows: TGCGCCAGCAGTCAACAGGGGGTATCCAACGTCCTGACTTTC. Protein product: CASSQQGVSNVLTF.

The V call is TRBV21-1, the J call TRBJ1-6; no DNA check was done on the table's D call, TRBD1. TRBV21-1 is noted as a pseudogene. The CDR3 contains 18 residues. CDR3 residues: CASSKAGRGRPYNSPLHF. In DNA form, the CDR3 reads TGTGCCAGCAGCAAAGCGGGCAGGGGGAGACCCTATAATTCACCCCTCCACTTT.

The chain combines TRBV27 with TRBJ2-7; TRBD2 is a possible D gene (6 bases). This CDR3 spans 15 amino acids. The V gene's germline CDR1 is MNHEY and CDR2 SMNVEV (reference sequence). Trimming pared 2 bases from V and 3 bases from J, leaving 14 bases between. In DNA form, the CDR3 reads TGTGCCAGCAGTTTAATGGGACTGACAAACTACGAGCAGTACTTC. The encoded protein is CASSLMGLTNYEQYF.

The chain has TRBV30 and TRBJ1-1; 8 positions agree with TRBD1. The CDR3 covers 13 residues. V was clipped by 0 bases and J by 3 bases; unmatched bases: 0. Germline loops: CDR1 GTSNPN, CDR2 SVGIG (reference sequence). The CDR3 reads CAWSVQGDTEAFF. The CDR3 nucleotides read TGTGCCTGGAGTGTACAGGGGGACACTGAAGCTTTCTTT.

The V and J genes are TRBV9 and TRBJ2-3; 9 bases fit TRBD2. V shed 2 bases, J shed 2 bases, and the junction held 6 bases outside the gene matches. The germline gives CDR1 SGDLS, CDR2 YYNGEE. The CDR3 length is 16 residues. CDR3 residues: CASSVRGGDSTDTQYF. The CDR3 bases are TGTGCCAGCAGCGTTCGCGGGGGGGACTCCACAGATACGCAGTATTTT.